This T cell receptor (beta chain) was observed in a study of Graves' ophthalmopathy and Graves' hyperthyroidism. The study amplified TCR beta CDR3 regions using RNA transcripts. RT-PCR with HTBI primers came first, then second-round multiplex PCR. Via MiXCR, TCRdb re-called the multiplex PCR reads, giving one row per CDR3 protein. The sample consists of 650,000 to 900,000 distinct CDR3 sequences, 35% to 50% of them appearing once. Ten or more counts support this clonotype. The CDR3 has 13 residues. V gave up 8 bases and J gave up 3 bases; unmatched junction bases: 6. The germline gives CDR1 SEHNR, CDR2 FQNEAQ (reference sequence).

The chain joins TRBV7-9 to TRBJ2-7; 8 bases are shared with TRBD2. The source material was peripheral blood. This sequence was found in an adult man with Graves' ophthalmopathy. Written as DNA, the CDR3 is TGTGCCAGCGGTGGTAGCGGGAACTACGAGCAGTACTTC. Its translation is CASGGSGNYEQYF.